The 27 T cell receptor beta chains given below trace back to one sample, sequenced in a study of CD8 T cells in Susac syndrome (dated by TCRdb to between 2017 and 2020). Libraries were prepared through the immunoSEQ multiplex PCR assay. RNA was extracted using the RNeasy kit, and about 0.5 to 1 microgram was reverse transcribed with random hexamers. TCRdb reran the public reads through fastp at Q25 and MiXCR, keeping productive beta chains. A single entry per CDR3 protein holds the most common genes and DNA from its merged rows. The sample contains about 180,000 distinct CDR3 sequences, 95% of them found a single time. Approximately 0.1% of the sample lies in the top ten. The specimen was CD4+ T cells from PBMCs. Receptors were obtained from a human donor with multiple sclerosis.

The chain is built from TRBV28 and TRBJ2-3; D is perhaps TRBD2 (7 bases). The V end lost 7 bases, the J end lost 0 bases, and 20 bases lay between the germline ends. Germline V gene lookup returns CDR1 MDHEN and CDR2 SYDVKM. The CDR3 loop spans 17 amino acids. CDR3 residues: CASTVLGGTFSTDTQYF. The CDR3 nucleotides read TGTGCCAGCACCGTTTTGGGAGGGACATTTAGCACAGATACGCAGTATTTT.

CDR3 in amino acids: CASSPVQGTIGYTF. CDR3 DNA sequence: TGTGCCAGCAGCCCCGTACAGGGGACCATCGGCTACACCTTC. The chain uses TRBV2 and TRBJ1-2; TRBD1 matches at 7 bases. The V and J ends lost 6 bases and 8 bases, in that order; junction bases with no gene match: 12. Germline CDR1 reads SNHLY; CDR2 reads FYNNEI. CDR3 length: 14 amino acids.

The J gene is TRBJ1-5, the V gene TRBV20-1; the match to TRBD1 covers 8 bases. The CDR3 contains 18 residues. Trimming took 1 base from V and 0 from J; bases not matched to a gene: 11. The V gene's germline CDR1 is DFQATT and CDR2 SNEGSKA (reference sequence). CDR3 DNA: TGCAGTGCTAGAGGGTTTAGACAGGGGAGCTATAGCAATCAGCCCCAGCATTTT. It yields the protein CSARGFRQGSYSNQPQHF.

This clonotype was seen a single time. V is TRBV12-3 or TRBV12-4 and J is TRBJ1-6; D is unresolved. The CDR3 is 15 residues long. The germline V and J ends were trimmed by 8 bases and 0 bases, with 11 bases remaining between them. CDR3 amino acids: CASLRVSSYNSPLHF. CDR3 in DNA: TGTGCCAGCTTAAGGGTTAGCTCCTATAATTCACCCCTCCACTTT.

This clonotype was observed a handful of times. J is TRBJ2-7 and V is TRBV28; 8 nucleotides match TRBD1. The CDR3 runs 14 residues. Looked up from germline, CDR1 is MDHEN and CDR2 is SYDVKM. The V segment lost 5 bases and the J segment 9 bases; nucleotides outside the gene matches: 12. The chain's CDR3 is CASSEDGTGSRQYF. Written as DNA, the CDR3 is TGTGCCAGCAGTGAGGACGGGACAGGTTCTCGGCAGTACTTC.

This sequence joins TRBV4-2 and TRBJ2-2; a possible D gene is TRBD2 (5 bases). V dropped 4 bases and J dropped 4 bases, with 10 bases sitting between them. This CDR3 contains 14 residues. CDR1 and CDR2 from the germline V gene are LGHNA and YNFKEQ. In nucleotides, the CDR3 is TGTGCCAGCAGCCCGGACTTTGTCACCGGGGAGCTGTTTTTT. It yields the protein CASSPDFVTGELFF.

The V call is TRBV20-1, the J call TRBJ2-1; 11 bases agree with TRBD2. The CDR3 length is 14 residues. With V trimmed by 5 bases and J by 5 bases, 5 bases remained unmatched. CDR1 and CDR2 (germline): DFQATT, SNEGSKA (reference sequence). DNA of the CDR3: TGCAGTGCTCGCACTAGCGGGGGAAACAATGAGCAGTTCTTC. This sequence encodes CSARTSGGNNEQFF.

V is TRBV15 and J is TRBJ1-1, with a possible D match to TRBD1 (6 bases). Looked up from germline, CDR1 is LNHNV and CDR2 is YYDKDF (reference sequence). The CDR3 has 14 residues. Trimming took off 9 bases at V and 0 bases at J, with 14 bases between the two ends. The CDR3 DNA follows: TGTGCCACAAGGGGGGGACTCATGAACACTGAAGCTTTCTTT. It is translated as CATRGGLMNTEAFF.

V and J are TRBV18 and TRBJ2-5; D may correspond to TRBD1 or TRBD2 (5 bases each). Trimming removed 0 bases at V and 5 bases at J, with 10 bases between. The CDR3 extends over 14 amino acids. CDR1 and CDR2 (germline): KGHSH, LQKENI. The CDR3 protein is CASSPPGGGETQYF. CDR3 in DNA: TGTGCCAGCTCACCACCTGGGGGTGGCGAGACCCAGTACTTC.

The genes are TRBV27 and TRBJ2-2, with TRBD1 as a possible D gene (5 bases). This CDR3 region has 13 residues. The ends were cut back, 6 bases at V and 9 bases at J, with 14 bases in the middle. Germline V lookup: CDR1 MNHEY, CDR2 SMNVEV (reference sequence). CDR3 sequence: CASRNEAGRELFF. As DNA, the CDR3 is TGTGCCAGCAGAAACGAAGCAGGGAGGGAGCTGTTTTTT.

The chain recombines TRBV9 with TRBJ2-5; the D gene is possibly TRBD2 (6 bases). The germline V gene has CDR1 SGDLS and CDR2 YYNGEE. V was cut by 6 bases and J by 7 bases, with 19 bases left in between. The CDR3 is 14 residues long. As DNA, the CDR3 is TGTGCCAGCAACTACCACGGGAAGGAGGGGACCCAGTACTTC. Its protein is CASNYHGKEGTQYF. The variable domain in full, with the rest retrieved from reference TRBV9 and TRBJ2-5, is DSGVTQTPKHLITATGQRVTLRCSPRSGDLSVYWYQQSLDQGLQFLIQYYNGEERAKGNILERFSAQQFPDLHSELNLSSLELGDSALYFCASNYHGKEGTQYFGPGTRLLVL.

The chain combines TRBV29-1 with TRBJ1-1; 7 bases are shared with TRBD1. CDR3 length equals 14 residues. J gave up 0 bases and V 4 bases, and 5 bases lay outside the gene matches. Looked up from germline, CDR1 is SQVTM and CDR2 is ANQGSEA. CDR3 in DNA: TGCAGCGTTGTGAGGGGGCTCATGAACACTGAAGCTTTCTTT. Translating gives CSVVRGLMNTEAFF.

The chain has TRBV5-1 and TRBJ1-6; 7 bases are shared with TRBD1. This CDR3 has 14 residues. Germline lookup yields CDR1 SGHRS and CDR2 YFSETQ. Trimming cost V 4 bases and J 7 bases; bases outside gene matches: 5. The CDR3 DNA sequence: TGCGCCAGCAGCACGGGACAGCTGAATTCACCCCTCCACTTT. This translates into CASSTGQLNSPLHF. Variable domain in full (rest from reference TRBV5-1 and TRBJ1-6): KAGVTQTPRYLIKTRGQQVTLSCSPISGHRSVSWYQQTPGQGLQFLFEYFSETQRNKGNFPGRFSGRQFSNSRSEMNVSTLELGDSALYLCASSTGQLNSPLHFGNGTRLTVT.

This sequence joins TRBV29-1 and TRBJ2-7, with a tentative D call TRBD1 (6 bases). The germline V gene has CDR1 SQVTM and CDR2 ANQGSEA. This CDR3 is built from 15 residues. V was shortened by 4 bases and J by 6 bases, with 22 bases between the two germline ends. Here the CDR3 DNA reads TGCAGCGTTGGTACCTCGCTACGGACAGTTTCCGAGCAGTACTTC. It yields the protein CSVGTSLRTVSEQYF.

The rearrangement uses TRBV6-1 and TRBJ2-2; 7 bases fit TRBD2. Germline lookup yields CDR1 MNHNS and CDR2 SASEGT. Trimming removed 7 bases from V and 3 bases from J; junction bases left unmatched: 8. This CDR3 is 15 amino acids long. This CDR3 reads CASNWGGIDTGELFF. DNA of the CDR3: TGTGCCAGCAATTGGGGGGGAATCGACACCGGGGAGCTGTTTTTT.

The chain combines TRBV20-1 with TRBJ2-5; D uncertain. This CDR3 comprises 12 residues. The V and J ends lost 2 bases and 4 bases respectively, with 8 bases between them. Germline V gives CDR1 DFQATT, CDR2 SNEGSKA (reference sequence). This chain's CDR3 is CSARRRLETQYF. The DNA for the CDR3 is TGCAGTGCTAGACGACGCCTAGAGACCCAGTACTTC.

CDR3 sequence (DNA): TGTGCCAGCAGCGCACAGAATTCACCCCTCCACTTT. Protein product: CASSAQNSPLHF. V gene TRBV7-9 combines with J gene TRBJ1-6; D is unresolved. The CDR3 totals 12 residues. V was pared by 5 bases and J by 7 bases, with 6 bases between. CDR1 is SEHNR, CDR2 FQNEAQ, per germline (reference sequence).

This rearrangement joins TRBV30 to TRBJ1-1; 7 positions agree with TRBD1. The CDR3 extends over 15 amino acids. In germline, CDR1 is GTSNPN, CDR2 SVGIG (reference sequence). The trim removed 1 base at V and 3 bases at J, leaving 8 bases unmatched. The CDR3 region is CAWSATGTRHTEAFF. As DNA, the CDR3 is TGTGCCTGGAGTGCGACAGGGACTAGGCACACTGAAGCTTTCTTT.

CDR3 loop: CASRPTGGPSYEQYF. In nucleotides, the CDR3 is TGTGCCAGCAGACCGACAGGGGGGCCCTCCTACGAGCAGTACTTC. The chain recombines TRBV28 with TRBJ2-7; 9 nucleotides agree with TRBD1. Trimming cost V 6 bases and J 0 bases; bases outside gene matches: 6. CDR1 is MDHEN and CDR2 is SYDVKM in the germline V gene. The CDR3 contains 15 residues. Based on the CDR3 plus reference TRBV28 and TRBJ2-7, the full variable domain is DVKVTQSSRYLVKRTGEKVFLECVQDMDHENMFWYRQDPGLGLRLIYFSYDVKMKEKGDIPEGYSVSREKKERFSLILESASTNQTSMYLCASRPTGGPSYEQYFGPGTRLTVT.

The chain recombines TRBV12-3 or TRBV12-4 with TRBJ1-1, with TRBD1 matching over 8 bases. This CDR3 is built from 14 residues. J gave up 4 bases and V 5 bases, and 6 bases lay outside the gene matches. CDR3: CASSRPTGGTEAFF. The DNA for the CDR3 is TGTGCCAGCAGTCGCCCAACAGGGGGCACTGAAGCTTTCTTT.

The chain is built from TRBV7-3 and TRBJ1-1; D not resolved. The germline V and J ends were trimmed by 4 bases and 0 bases, with 6 bases remaining between them. The germline V gene encodes CDR1 SGHTA and CDR2 FQGTGA. The CDR3 has 13 residues. The CDR3 protein is CASSSGMNTEAFF. DNA of the CDR3: TGTGCCAGCAGCTCTGGCATGAACACTGAAGCTTTCTTT. Variable domain in full (rest from reference TRBV7-3 and TRBJ1-1): GAGVSQTPSNKVTEKGKYVELRCDPISGHTALYWYRQSLGQGPEFLIYFQGTGAADDSGLPNDRFFAVRPEGSVSTLKIQRTERGDSAVYLCASSSGMNTEAFFGQGTRLTVV.

This clonotype came up a few times. The CDR3 nucleotides read TGTGCCAGCAGTTTGGGGACAGCCTACAATGAGCAGTTCTTC. Amino acids: CASSLGTAYNEQFF. The genes are TRBV12-3 or TRBV12-4 and TRBJ2-1, with 7 bases fitting TRBD1. V lost 3 bases, J lost 2 bases, and 1 base stayed unmatched. The CDR3 runs to 14 residues.

This chain uses TRBV27 with TRBJ2-7; 7 positions match TRBD1. Trimming cost V 2 bases and J 0 bases; bases outside gene matches: 7. Germline V lookup: CDR1 MNHEY, CDR2 SMNVEV (reference sequence). The CDR3 length is 16 residues. DNA for the CDR3: TGTGCCAGCAGTTTACCAGGGGGATCGGGCTCCTACGAGCAGTACTTC. Its protein is CASSLPGGSGSYEQYF.

The rearrangement links TRBV9 to TRBJ2-5, with TRBD2 matching 12 bases. V shed 3 bases, J shed 2 bases, and the junction held 5 bases outside the gene matches. The CDR3 is 16 residues long. Germline CDR1 is SGDLS and CDR2 is YYNGEE. The DNA for the CDR3 is TGTGCCAGCAGCGGTGGACTAGCGGGGAAACAAGAGACCCAGTACTTC. Amino acid sequence: CASSGGLAGKQETQYF.

This clonotype was seen once. The V and J genes are TRBV25-1 and TRBJ1-5; TRBD1 might be the D (5 bases). Germline lookup yields CDR1 MGHDK and CDR2 SYGVNS. With 4 bases removed from V and 1 base from J, the gap between germline ends came to 11 bases. This CDR3 is built from 15 residues. The CDR3 protein is CASSGQGLSNQPQHF. DNA of the CDR3: TGTGCCAGCAGTGGGCAGGGCTTGAGCAATCAGCCCCAGCATTTT.

Here the CDR3 reads CASSSLAGAAEQYF. In nucleotides, the CDR3 is TGTGCCAGCAGCTCCCTAGCGGGGGCCGCCGAGCAGTACTTC. This rearrangement joins TRBV9 to TRBJ2-7, with 10 positions matching TRBD2. With V trimmed by 4 bases and J by 6 bases, 7 bases remained unmatched. From germline, CDR1 is SGDLS and CDR2 YYNGEE. CDR3 size: 14 residues.

V gene TRBV30 combines with J gene TRBJ1-4; D remains ambiguous. From germline, CDR1 is GTSNPN and CDR2 SVGIG (reference sequence). V was clipped by 4 bases and J by 5 bases, with 11 bases between them. The CDR3 extends over 13 amino acids. CDR3 amino acids: CAWKGRNNEKLFF. DNA of the CDR3: TGTGCCTGGAAAGGACGGAACAATGAAAAACTGTTTTTT.